These 23 T cell receptor beta chains were sequenced from one sample in a study of shared clonotypes between healthy human individuals. CD45RO-negative, CCR7-selected cells formed the naive CD8 fraction, which excluded terminally differentiated effector memory CD45RA+ cells. Repertoires were generated with immunoSEQ multiplex PCR, while TCRdb's copy carries only in-frame clones and drops some. The table shows about 2 million clones, with approximately 94% occurring only once. The sequenced material came from naive CD8+ T cells sorted from blood. The receptor source for this set is a man younger than 35 in good health.

The chain combines TRBV9 with TRBJ1-1; D ambiguous. V shed 4 bases and J shed 1 base, with 8 bases lying between them. The CDR3 extends over 13 amino acids. Germline-derived CDR1 and CDR2 are SGDLS and YYNGEE. CDR3 in DNA: TGTGCCAGCAGCTACGATGGGAACACTGAAGCTTTCTTT. It specifies CASSYDGNTEAFF.

A remark on this clone: This same CDR3 is encoded by further DNA sequences in the sample. This chain joins TRBV30 and TRBJ1-3; D is undetermined. Per the germline V gene, CDR1 is GTSNPN and CDR2 is SVGIG (reference sequence). Trimming removed 1 base from V and 4 bases from J, with 2 bases in between. CDR3 length equals 11 residues. The CDR3 bases are TGTGCCTGGAGTGGGGGAAACACCATATATTTT. It translates to CAWSGGNTIYF.

The V and J genes are TRBV7-2 and TRBJ2-7; the D is unclear. This CDR3 region has 14 residues. CDR1 SGHTA and CDR2 FQGNSA come from the germline V gene. The V end lost 3 bases, the J end lost 2 bases, and 11 bases lay between the germline ends. The CDR3 loop reads CASSFDTETYEQYF. Here the CDR3 DNA reads TGTGCCAGCAGCTTCGATACTGAGACCTACGAGCAGTACTTC. Full variable domain (remainder filled in from reference TRBV7-2 and TRBJ2-7): GAGVSQSPSNKVTEKGKDVELRCDPISGHTALYWYRQSLGQGLEFLIYFQGNSAPDKSGLPSDRFSAERTGGSVSTLTIQRTQQEDSAVYLCASSFDTETYEQYFGPGTRLTVT.

Remarks on this clone: The same CDR3 also results from other DNA sequences found in this sample. V and J are TRBV4-1 and TRBJ2-1; D gene uncertain. With 1 base removed from V and 4 bases from J, the gap between germline ends came to 5 bases. Per the germline V gene, CDR1 is MGHRA and CDR2 is YSYEKL. The CDR3 spans 13 residues. CDR3 sequence: CASSQVGYNEQFF. CDR3 bases: TGCGCCAGCAGCCAAGTAGGGTACAATGAGCAGTTCTTC.

V is TRBV5-1 and J is TRBJ2-3; 11 bases are shared with TRBD2. The length of the CDR3 is 17 residues. V dropped 0 bases and J dropped 3; count of bases not matched to a gene: 6. Germline values: CDR1 SGHRS, CDR2 YFSETQ. The CDR3 DNA is TGCGCCAGCAGCTTGGCGACTAGCGGGATGGGGACAGATACGCAGTATTTT. As protein: CASSLATSGMGTDTQYF.

The rearrangement joins TRBV18 to TRBJ2-2, with D perhaps TRBD1 (5 bases). Trimming took off 2 bases at V and 3 bases at J, with 10 bases between the two ends. The CDR3 consists of 15 residues. Germline CDR1 is KGHSH and CDR2 is LQKENI. CDR3 sequence: CASSPAGLDTGELFF. The CDR3 DNA is TGTGCCAGCTCACCAGCAGGGTTAGACACCGGGGAGCTGTTTTTT.

Here the CDR3 DNA reads TGTGCCAGCTCACCAAATAGCGGCTACGAGCAGTACTTC. This codes for CASSPNSGYEQYF. This chain uses TRBV18 with TRBJ2-7; a weak D match, TRBD2 (6 bases). Germline V CDR1 and CDR2: KGHSH, LQKENI. V was trimmed by 2 bases and J by 3 bases, leaving 8 bases between them. This CDR3 has 13 residues. Full variable domain (rest looked up from reference TRBV18 and TRBJ2-7): NAGVMQNPRHLVRRRGQEARLRCSPMKGHSHVYWYRQLPEEGLKFMVYLQKENIIDESGMPKERFSAEFPKEGPSILRIQQVVRGDSAAYFCASSPNSGYEQYFGPGTRLTVT.

With regard to this clone: One end of the junction fails to match germline, which may point to a read error. The chain joins TRBV10-3 to TRBJ2-1, with 9 bases matching TRBD1. The germline gives CDR1 ENHRY, CDR2 SYGVKD. The CDR3 is 15 residues long. The CDR3 nucleotides are TGCGTGAGGTCTGGACAGGGGACAAGGCTGAATGAGCAGTTCTTC. This gives the protein CVRSGQGTRLNEQFF.

The chain carries TRBV10-3 and TRBJ2-5, with TRBD2 matching over 8 bases. The germline gives CDR1 ENHRY, CDR2 SYGVKD. Trimming at V came to 0 bases and at J to 1 base, leaving 10 bases not matched to a gene. This CDR3 has 18 residues. The CDR3 coding sequence is TGTGCCATCAGTGAGTCGACGGAGCCTAGCGGGCCCCAAGAGACCCAGTACTTC. Its protein is CAISESTEPSGPQETQYF.

The chain joins TRBV19 to TRBJ2-5; tentatively, D is TRBD2 (5 bases). The CDR3 sequence is 13 residues long. V lost 3 bases and J lost 5, with 10 bases in between. The germline V gene has CDR1 LNHDA and CDR2 SQIVND (reference sequence). CDR3 DNA: TGTGCCAGTAGTATCCGAGGGCGTGAGACCCAGTACTTC. This codes for CASSIRGRETQYF.

This clone has just one count. The gene calls are TRBV5-1 and TRBJ2-1; 7 bases match TRBD1. This CDR3 region has 15 residues. Per the germline V gene, CDR1 is SGHRS and CDR2 is YFSETQ. J was trimmed by 5 bases and V by 1 base; bases with no gene match: 6. The CDR3 DNA follows: TGCGCCAGCAGCTTGAGGCAGGGGGTCAACAATGAGCAGTTCTTC. Its protein product is CASSLRQGVNNEQFF.

In the case of this clone: The same CDR3 can be traced to other DNA sequences in this sample. V is TRBV30 and J is TRBJ2-7; weak D call: TRBD1 (6 bases). This CDR3 has 12 residues. Trimming removed 2 bases at V and 3 bases at J, with 8 bases between. CDR1 is GTSNPN and CDR2 is SVGIG in the germline V gene (reference sequence). The CDR3 loop reads CAWSQGIYEQYF. CDR3 bases: TGTGCCTGGAGTCAGGGGATCTACGAGCAGTACTTC.

The chain combines TRBV4-1 with TRBJ1-4; possibly TRBD1 for D (5 bases). The CDR3 has 15 amino acids. Germline lookup yields CDR1 MGHRA and CDR2 YSYEKL. Trimming took off 1 base at V and 4 bases at J, with 10 bases between the two ends. CDR3 sequence (DNA): TGCGCCAGCAGCCAAGTTGGGGGAAATAATGAAAAACTGTTTTTT. Protein sequence: CASSQVGGNNEKLFF.

The gene calls are TRBV27 and TRBJ2-7, with D maybe TRBD2 (5 bases). CDR1 is MNHEY and CDR2 is SMNVEV in the germline V gene (reference sequence). CDR3 size: 14 residues. The V gene lost 8 bases and the J gene lost 5 bases, with 19 bases spanning the gap. The CDR3 region is CASSNGNSYHEQYF. Here the CDR3 DNA reads TGTGCCAGCTCAAACGGGAATTCCTACCACGAGCAGTACTTC.

The J gene is TRBJ2-5, the V gene TRBV5-4, with TRBD2 as a possible D gene (6 bases). This CDR3 is 14 amino acids long. Germline CDR1 reads SGHNT; CDR2 reads YYREEE (reference sequence). V was clipped by 7 bases and J by 4 bases, with 17 bases between them. Here the CDR3 DNA reads TGTGCCAGCGGGGACGGAGGGGTAGGAGAGACCCAGTACTTC. Protein product: CASGDGGVGETQYF.

V and J are TRBV9 and TRBJ2-1, with 10 nucleotides matching TRBD1. V lost 0 bases to trimming and J lost 3 bases; unmatched junction nucleotides: 15. The CDR3 has 20 residues. In germline, CDR1 is SGDLS, CDR2 YYNGEE. Written as DNA, the CDR3 is TGTGCCAGCAGCGTAGCCGGCGGGACAGGGGAAGAGTATCGCTACAATGAGCAGTTCTTC. Its translation: CASSVAGGTGEEYRYNEQFF.

The chain couples TRBV29-1 to TRBJ2-3, with TRBD2 as a possible D gene (6 bases). Germline CDR1 SQVTM, CDR2 ANQGSEA. V lost 4 bases, J lost 1 base, and 18 bases lay in between. CDR3 length equals 16 residues. As DNA, the CDR3 is TGCAGCGTTGGGGCTTCTTCGGGGGAGGGCACAGATACGCAGTATTTT. Protein: CSVGASSGEGTDTQYF.

V is TRBV27 and J is TRBJ1-6, with 8 bases fitting TRBD1. V was pared by 2 bases and J by 8 bases, with 5 bases of the junction left unmatched. This CDR3 has 15 residues. Germline V gives CDR1 MNHEY, CDR2 SMNVEV (reference sequence). The CDR3 nucleotides are TGTGCCAGCAGTTTAGTCGGGACAGGTGATTCACCCCTCCACTTT. Encoded protein: CASSLVGTGDSPLHF.

The rearrangement joins TRBV27 to TRBJ2-3; 16 bases align to TRBD2. V was pared by 5 bases and J by 1 base, with 9 bases of the junction left unmatched. This CDR3 contains 19 residues. Germline V lookup: CDR1 MNHEY, CDR2 SMNVEV (reference sequence). CDR3 DNA: TGTGCCAGCAGTCCGGGACTAGCGGGGGGGCGGTTGGGCACAGATACGCAGTATTTT. Encoded protein: CASSPGLAGGRLGTDTQYF.

A single count supports this clone. This sequence joins TRBV9 and TRBJ2-7, with D maybe TRBD2 (5 bases). The CDR3 length is 15 residues. The V end lost 0 bases, the J end lost 4 bases, and 14 bases lay between the germline ends. Per the germline V gene, CDR1 is SGDLS and CDR2 is YYNGEE. The CDR3 protein is CASSVDGSELYEQYF. The CDR3 DNA is TGTGCCAGCAGCGTAGACGGTAGCGAGCTGTACGAGCAGTACTTC. The entire variable domain, with the rest obtained from reference TRBV9 and TRBJ2-7, is as follows: DSGVTQTPKHLITATGQRVTLRCSPRSGDLSVYWYQQSLDQGLQFLIQYYNGEERAKGNILERFSAQQFPDLHSELNLSSLELGDSALYFCASSVDGSELYEQYFGPGTRLTVT.

Comment on this clone: At the DNA level, this CDR3 is encoded by other sequences in the same sample as well. This chain connects TRBV27 to TRBJ2-1; 13 bases agree with TRBD2. The CDR3 is made up of 15 amino acids. Germline V gene sequence: CDR1 MNHEY, CDR2 SMNVEV (reference sequence). The J segment lost 7 bases and the V segment lost 9 bases, leaving 9 bases of the junction unmatched. The CDR3 DNA follows: TGTGCCAGTTCAACCGGGACTAGCGGGAATAATGAGCAGTTCTTC. This sequence encodes CASSTGTSGNNEQFF.

The chain carries TRBV19 and TRBJ1-5; D gene unclear. The CDR3 length is 15 residues. In germline, CDR1 is LNHDA, CDR2 SQIVND (reference sequence). Deletions cut 3 bases from V and 0 bases from J, with 9 bases between. The CDR3 coding sequence is TGTGCCAGTAGTATTGGGCAGGATAGCAATCAGCCCCAGCATTTT. Translating it yields CASSIGQDSNQPQHF.

The chain joins TRBV28 to TRBJ2-5; TRBD1 or TRBD2 may be the D gene (5 bases each). In germline, CDR1 is MDHEN, CDR2 SYDVKM. Trimming removed 2 bases from V and 3 bases from J, with 10 bases in between. CDR3 length: 14 amino acids. This chain's CDR3 is CASSLRGAEETQYF. The CDR3 DNA sequence: TGTGCCAGCAGTTTACGAGGGGCTGAAGAGACCCAGTACTTC.